This T cell receptor beta chain was sequenced for a study of a mutant IDH1 vaccine in newly diagnosed glioma. Turning to the study itself: Beginning 4-6 weeks after radiotherapy alone, or with temozolomide cycles, vaccination took place. Earlier therapy was either radiotherapy, temozolomide, or both, and most got both.

The time point is: week 35, safety follow-up. A 20-mer mutant IDH1 peptide at 300 ug was injected subcutaneously with topical imiquimod. Vaccination of patients was performed eight times, in weeks 1, 3, 5, 7, 11, 15, 19 and 23. This table comes from immunoSEQ multiplex PCR, and its TCRdb copy is limited to in-frame clones, with some not included. Here the sample spans tens of thousands of clones, over 75% being singletons. Trimming cost V 5 bases and J 2 bases; bases outside gene matches: 9. Germline-derived CDR1 and CDR2 are MDHEN and SYDVKM. This CDR3 is built from 15 residues. On this clone: The antigen remains unidentified.

The TCR comes from a man in his forties with glioma. The chain combines TRBV28 with TRBJ2-7; TRBD2 agrees at 7 bases. The sample consisted of PBMCs, taken from a glioma patient whose treatment included an IDH1 peptide vaccine. This CDR3 is CASSPFMGGAYEQYF. For the CDR3, the DNA is TGTGCCAGCAGTCCCTTTATGGGAGGGGCCTACGAGCAGTACTTC.